This TCR beta chain comes out of a study of response to subunit inactivated influenza vaccine. This CDR3 is 12 amino acids long. The germline V and J ends were trimmed by 8 bases and 5 bases, with 12 bases remaining between them. Broader study findings: The authors offered the suggestion that each seasonal influenza vaccination recruits few new T cells.

TCRdb processed the RT-PCR reads anew with MiXCR; each CDR3 protein has one entry. Seen here are around 480,000 distinct CDR3 sequences, 9.5% to 13% observed once, and the top ten hold over 9.5%. Concerning this clonotype: Its antigen is not known.

The receptor was isolated from a man aged 50-60 years who received an inactivated influenza vaccine. This chain links TRBV12-3 or TRBV12-4 with TRBJ1-1; possible D gene TRBD1, 6 bases. The specimen comprised PBMCs from blood, sampled roughly 47 days after vaccination. The CDR3 region is CASLKGGTEAFF. In DNA, the CDR3 is TGTGCCAGCCTTAAGGGGGGGACTGAAGCTTTCTTT.